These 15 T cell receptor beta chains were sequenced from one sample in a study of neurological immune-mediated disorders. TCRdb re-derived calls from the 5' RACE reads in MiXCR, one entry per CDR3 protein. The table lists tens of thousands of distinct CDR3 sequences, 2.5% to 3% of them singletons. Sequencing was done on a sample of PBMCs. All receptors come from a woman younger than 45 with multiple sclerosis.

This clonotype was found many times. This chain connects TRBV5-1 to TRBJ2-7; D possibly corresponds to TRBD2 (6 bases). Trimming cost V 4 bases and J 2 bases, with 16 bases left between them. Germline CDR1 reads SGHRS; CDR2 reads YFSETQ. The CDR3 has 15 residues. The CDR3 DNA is TGCGCCAGCAGCCCACTGTCGACTAGAGCCTACGAGCAGTACTTC. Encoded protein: CASSPLSTRAYEQYF.

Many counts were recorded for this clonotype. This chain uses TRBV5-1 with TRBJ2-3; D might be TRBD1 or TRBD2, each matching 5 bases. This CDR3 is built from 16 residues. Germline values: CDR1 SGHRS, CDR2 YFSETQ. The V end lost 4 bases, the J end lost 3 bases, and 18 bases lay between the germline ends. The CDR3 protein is CASSPGLRTQTDTQYF. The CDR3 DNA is TGCGCCAGCAGCCCGGGGCTGAGGACCCAAACAGATACGCAGTATTTT.

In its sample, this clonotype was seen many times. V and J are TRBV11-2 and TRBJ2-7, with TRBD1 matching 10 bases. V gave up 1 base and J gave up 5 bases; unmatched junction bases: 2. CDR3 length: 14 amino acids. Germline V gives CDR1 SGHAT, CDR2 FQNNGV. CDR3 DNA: TGTGCCAGCAGCTTAGGGACAGGGGGGCACGAGCAGTACTTC. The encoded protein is CASSLGTGGHEQYF.

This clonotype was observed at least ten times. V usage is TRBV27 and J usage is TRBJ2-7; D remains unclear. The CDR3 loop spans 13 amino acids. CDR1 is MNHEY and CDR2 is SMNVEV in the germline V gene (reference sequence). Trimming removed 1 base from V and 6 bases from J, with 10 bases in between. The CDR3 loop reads CASSLWGSSEQYF. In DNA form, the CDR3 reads TGTGCCAGCAGTTTATGGGGATCCAGCGAGCAGTACTTC.

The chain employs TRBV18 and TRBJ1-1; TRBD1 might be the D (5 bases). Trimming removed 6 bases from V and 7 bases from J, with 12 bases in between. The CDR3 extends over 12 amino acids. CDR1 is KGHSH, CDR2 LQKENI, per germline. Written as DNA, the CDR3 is TGTGCCAGCTCCAGGGAGGAAGGTGAAGCTTTCTTT. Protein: CASSREEGEAFF.

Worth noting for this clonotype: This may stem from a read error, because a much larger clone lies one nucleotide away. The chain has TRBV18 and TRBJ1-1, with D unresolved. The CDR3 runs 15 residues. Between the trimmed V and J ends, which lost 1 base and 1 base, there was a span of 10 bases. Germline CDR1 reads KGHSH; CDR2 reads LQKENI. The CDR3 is CASSPLGKGNTEAFF. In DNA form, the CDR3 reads TGTGCCAGCTCACCACTGGGAAAGGGGAACACTGAAGCTTTCTTT.

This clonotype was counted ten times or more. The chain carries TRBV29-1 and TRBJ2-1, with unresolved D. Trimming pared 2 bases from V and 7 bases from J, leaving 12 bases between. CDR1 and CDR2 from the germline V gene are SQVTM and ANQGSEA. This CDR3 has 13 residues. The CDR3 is CSVEPDWGNEQFF. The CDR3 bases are TGCAGCGTTGAACCGGATTGGGGAAATGAGCAGTTCTTC.

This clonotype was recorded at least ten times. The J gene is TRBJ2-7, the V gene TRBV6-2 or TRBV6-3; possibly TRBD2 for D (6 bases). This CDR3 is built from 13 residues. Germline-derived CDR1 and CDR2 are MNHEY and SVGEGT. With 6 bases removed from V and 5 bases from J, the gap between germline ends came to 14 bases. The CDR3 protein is CASRNAGTDEQYF. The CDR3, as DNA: TGTGCCAGCAGGAATGCCGGGACTGACGAGCAGTACTTC.

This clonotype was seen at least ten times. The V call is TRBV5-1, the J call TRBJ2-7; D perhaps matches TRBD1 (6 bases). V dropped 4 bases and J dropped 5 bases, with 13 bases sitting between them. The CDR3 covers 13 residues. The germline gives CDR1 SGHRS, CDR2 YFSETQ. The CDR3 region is CASSRRNRDEQYF. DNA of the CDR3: TGCGCCAGCAGCCGCAGGAACAGGGACGAGCAGTACTTC.

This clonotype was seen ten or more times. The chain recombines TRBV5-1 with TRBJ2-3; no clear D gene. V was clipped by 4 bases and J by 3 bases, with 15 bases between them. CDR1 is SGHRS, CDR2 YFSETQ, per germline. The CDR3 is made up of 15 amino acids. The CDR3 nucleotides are TGCGCCAGCAGCCCCCAAGGAGCTTGGACAGATACGCAGTATTTT. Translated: CASSPQGAWTDTQYF.

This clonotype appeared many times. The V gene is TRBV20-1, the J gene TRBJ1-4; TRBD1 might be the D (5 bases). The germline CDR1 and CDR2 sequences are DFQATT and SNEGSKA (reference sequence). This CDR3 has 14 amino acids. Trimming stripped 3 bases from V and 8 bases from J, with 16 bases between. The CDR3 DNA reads TGCAGTGCTAGCCTTCCGGGACGGGCGGAAAAACTGTTTTTT. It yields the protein CSASLPGRAEKLFF.

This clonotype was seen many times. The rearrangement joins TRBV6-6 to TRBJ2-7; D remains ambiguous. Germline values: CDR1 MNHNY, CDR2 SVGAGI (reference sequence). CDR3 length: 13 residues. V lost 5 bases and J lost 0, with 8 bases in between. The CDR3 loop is CASSDVVSYEQYF. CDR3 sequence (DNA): TGTGCCAGCAGTGACGTGGTCTCCTACGAGCAGTACTTC.

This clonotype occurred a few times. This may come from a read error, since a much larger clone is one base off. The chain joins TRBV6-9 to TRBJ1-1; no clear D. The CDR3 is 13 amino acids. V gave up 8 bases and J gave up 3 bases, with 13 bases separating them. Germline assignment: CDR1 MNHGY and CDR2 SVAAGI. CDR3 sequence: CASPAADDTEAFF. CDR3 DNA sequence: TGTGCCAGCCCGGCGGCAGACGACACTGAAGCTTTCTTT.

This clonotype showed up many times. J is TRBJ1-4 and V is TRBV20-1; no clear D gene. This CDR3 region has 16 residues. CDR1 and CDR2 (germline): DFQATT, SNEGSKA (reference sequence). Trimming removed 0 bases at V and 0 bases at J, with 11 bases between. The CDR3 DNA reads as TGCAGTGCTAGAGAGGAAAGTGTTACAACTAATGAAAAACTGTTTTTT. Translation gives CSAREESVTTNEKLFF.

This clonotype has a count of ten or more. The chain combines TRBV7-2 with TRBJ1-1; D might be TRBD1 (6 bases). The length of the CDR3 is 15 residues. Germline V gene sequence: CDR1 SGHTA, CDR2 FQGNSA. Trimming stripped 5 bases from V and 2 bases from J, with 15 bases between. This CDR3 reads CASSLGGASNTEAFF. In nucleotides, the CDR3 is TGTGCCAGCAGCCTTGGGGGGGCGAGTAACACTGAAGCTTTCTTT.